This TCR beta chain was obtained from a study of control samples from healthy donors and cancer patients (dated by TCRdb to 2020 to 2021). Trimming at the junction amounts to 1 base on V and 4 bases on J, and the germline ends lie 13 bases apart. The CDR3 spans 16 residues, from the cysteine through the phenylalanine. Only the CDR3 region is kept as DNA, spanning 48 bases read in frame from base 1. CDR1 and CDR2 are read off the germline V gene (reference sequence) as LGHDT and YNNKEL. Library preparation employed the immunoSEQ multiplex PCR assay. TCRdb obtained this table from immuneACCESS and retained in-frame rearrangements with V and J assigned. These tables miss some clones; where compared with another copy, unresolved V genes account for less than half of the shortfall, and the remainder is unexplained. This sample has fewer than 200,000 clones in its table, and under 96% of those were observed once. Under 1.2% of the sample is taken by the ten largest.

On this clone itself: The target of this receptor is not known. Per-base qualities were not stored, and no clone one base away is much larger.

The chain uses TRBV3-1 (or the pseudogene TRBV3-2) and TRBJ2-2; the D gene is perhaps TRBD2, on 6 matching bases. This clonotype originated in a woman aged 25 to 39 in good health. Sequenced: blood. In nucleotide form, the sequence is TGTGCCAGCAGCCAAGGGGGAGGCGTGGGCACCGGGGAGCTGTTTTTT. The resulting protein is CASSQGGGVGTGELFF.